This T cell receptor (beta chain) stems from a study of blood T cell repertoires in COVID-19. Study information: Acute and convalescent COVID-19 samples came from the United States, Italy and Spain.

Germline V gene data show CDR1 as SEHNR and CDR2 as FQNEAQ (reference sequence). Trimming left V 4 bases short and J 2 bases short, with 11 bases between. This CDR3 is built from 14 residues. Profiling relied on immunoSEQ multiplex PCR, and the TCRdb table lists in-frame clones only, not all of them. The sample yields 140,000 to 150,000 clones, 75% to 90% seen once. V and J are TRBV7-9 and TRBJ1-1; D perhaps matches TRBD1 (5 bases). The clonotype originates from an older woman with active COVID-19. The specimen sequenced was peripheral blood. The CDR3 region has the DNA TGTGCCAGCAGCTGGGGACTTACAAACACTGAAGCTTTCTTT. Residues: CASSWGLTNTEAFF. Based on the CDR3 plus reference TRBV7-9 and TRBJ1-1, the full variable domain is DTGVSQNPRHKITKRGQNVTFRCDPISEHNRLYWYRQTLGQGPEFLTYFQNEAQLEKSRLLSDRFSAERPKGSFSTLEIQRTEQGDSAMYLCASSWGLTNTEAFFGQGTRLTVV.